This T cell receptor (beta chain) stems from a study of blood T cells in healthy people across ages (dated by TCRdb to about 2015). With regard to the full study: In model experiments, template switching captured roughly one uniquely barcoded TCR beta cDNA molecule for every two T cells. To track age-related changes in TCR beta repertoire diversity, the study relied on deep sequencing normalized with unique cDNA molecular identifiers. The donors were split into four age groups: young (average 16 years), middle-aged (about 40), aged (more than 60) and long-lived (approximately 80). To avoid experimental bias, donors of different ages were distributed randomly across sequencing lanes. The study analyzed two additional independent replicas of 1 million unique cDNA reads from the same blood draw for two donors, one aged 18 to 30 and one aged 80 or older. The paper as a whole reports these results and caveats: Because donor CMV infection status was unknown, age-related changes in expanded clonotypes were potentially confounded. Because profiling used bulk unsorted PBMCs, naive and antigen-experienced compartments could not be compared conclusively. Total diversity estimates from one million sequenced T cells were considered lower bounds and underestimates. There was a strong correlation between observed TCR beta diversity and the percentage of naive T cells measured by flow cytometry. The long-lived group showed more naive CD4+ T cells, fewer expanded clones and increased TCR diversity than the aged group, suggesting age selection. Observed TCR beta diversity per million T cells fell roughly linearly with age, and a significant reduction was already apparent by age roughly 40.

Libraries were prepared through 5' RACE. Reads for this sample came from an Illumina HiSeq 2500. A second PCR of about 6 to 11 cycles was run with a J-beta primer mix and a sample-barcoded 5' primer. Each TCR beta cDNA molecule received a unique molecular identifier from a template-switch 5' adaptor carrying 12 random nucleotides. Each sample yielded at least 2.5 million CDR3-containing paired-end reads. First-strand cDNA was synthesized from all RNA with the Mint cDNA synthesis kit, primed by a TRBC-specific oligonucleotide. After uracil-DNA glycosylase treatment, a first 18-cycle PCR used universal primers M1SS and BC2_uni_R on all cDNA. The paper's processing steps were these. For normalization, 1 million high-quality reads, each with a distinct molecular identifier, were randomly selected from each sample. Instead of being binned into consensus sequences, reads that shared molecular identifiers were thrown out. CDR3 identification, clonotype clustering and error correction used MiTCR with a Q25 quality threshold and the strictest error-elimination algorithm. A nonparametric unseen species model with Euler transformation was used to estimate a lower bound on total TCR beta diversity. In-frame beta chains were kept once TCRdb had trimmed the public reads at Q25 with fastp and called clones with MiXCR. When rows share a CDR3 protein, they turn into one entry using the most common DNA and genes. TCRdb assigned the V and J calls; the authors' analysis was not used. The sample table records 700,000 to 900,000 distinct CDR3 sequences; 40% to 65% of these occur just once. The ten largest clones represent approximately 40% of the sample.

Donors were 30 to 45 systemically healthy Caucasian individuals from Russia aged roughly 6 to 95 years. Each donor gave 9.5 to 10 milliliters of peripheral blood, drawn into EDTA-treated Vacutainer tubes. Ficoll-Paque density-gradient centrifugation was used to isolate PBMCs, with at least 6 million obtained per sample. Trizol reagent was used to extract total RNA from PBMCs, with at least 6 micrograms per sample. Naive CD45RAhigh/CD27high T cell percentages were measured by flow cytometry on a PBMC aliquot from every donor. This clonotype was found a few times. No cognate antigen has been identified for it. Within one base of it there is no much larger clone, and no base qualities were kept. The CDR3 holds 13 amino acids from the cysteine to the phenylalanine. The only DNA kept is the CDR3, 39 bases in frame from the first base. Taken from the germline V gene, the CDR1 and CDR2 loops are SGHRS and YFSETQ. Relative to germline, V is 3 bases shorter and J is 1 base shorter, with 8 bases between their ends.

Sequencing was performed on blood. This chain joins TRBV5-1 to TRBJ2-7, with a weak D call of TRBD1 (5 bases match). The TCR sequence derives from a man at least 80 years old in good health. Read as DNA, the sequence is TGCGCCAGCAGCTCGCGACAGTCCTACGAGCAGTACTTC. Its coded protein is CASSSRQSYEQYF.